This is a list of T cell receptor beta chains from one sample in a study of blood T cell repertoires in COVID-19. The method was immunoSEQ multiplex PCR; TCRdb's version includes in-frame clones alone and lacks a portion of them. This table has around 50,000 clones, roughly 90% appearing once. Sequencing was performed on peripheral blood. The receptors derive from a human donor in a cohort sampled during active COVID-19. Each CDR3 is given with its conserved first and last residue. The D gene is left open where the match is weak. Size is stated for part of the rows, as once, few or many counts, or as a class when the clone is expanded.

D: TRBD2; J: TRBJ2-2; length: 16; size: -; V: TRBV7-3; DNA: TGTGCCAGCAGCCGCCGAGGAGCGGGAGCGACCGGGGAGCTGTTTTTT; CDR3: CASSRRGAGATGELFF
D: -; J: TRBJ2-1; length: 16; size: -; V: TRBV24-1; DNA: TGTGCCACCAGTGGAAGGGGCCCGAGCTCCTACAATGAGCAGTTCTTC; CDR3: CATSGRGPSSYNEQFF
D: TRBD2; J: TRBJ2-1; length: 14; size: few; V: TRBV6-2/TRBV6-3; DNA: TGTGCCAGCAGTTATCCGGGACTAGCGGGGGAGCAGTTCTTC; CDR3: CASSYPGLAGEQFF
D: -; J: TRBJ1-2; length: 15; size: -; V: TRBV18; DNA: TGTGCCAGCTCACTACCACAGGGCCTTAACTATGGCTACACCTTC; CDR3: CASSLPQGLNYGYTF
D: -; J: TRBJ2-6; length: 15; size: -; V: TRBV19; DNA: TGTGCCAGTAAGAGCGTTGGCTCTGGGGCCAACGTCCTGACTTTC; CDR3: CASKSVGSGANVLTF
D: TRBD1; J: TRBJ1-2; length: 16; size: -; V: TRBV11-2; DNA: TGTGCCAGCAGCTTAGCCCTACAGGGGCCGTTCTATGGCTACACCTTC; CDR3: CASSLALQGPFYGYTF
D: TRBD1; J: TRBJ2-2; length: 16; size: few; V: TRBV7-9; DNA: TGTGCCAGCAGCCACAGGACAGGGGTAGGCACCGGGGAGCTGTTTTTT; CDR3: CASSHRTGVGTGELFF
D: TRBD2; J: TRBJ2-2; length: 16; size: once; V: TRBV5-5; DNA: TGTGCCAGCAGCCTCGCTCTAGCGGGAGGAACCGGGGAGCTGTTTTTT; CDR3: CASSLALAGGTGELFF
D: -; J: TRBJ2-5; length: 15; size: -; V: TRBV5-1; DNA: TGCGCCAGCAGCTTGGGACAGGGACTCCAAGAGACCCAGTACTTC; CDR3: CASSLGQGLQETQYF
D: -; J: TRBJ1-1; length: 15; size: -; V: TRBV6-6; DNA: TGTGCCAGCTTGGTTCCCGGGACACCGAACACTGAAGCTTTCTTT; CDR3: CASLVPGTPNTEAFF
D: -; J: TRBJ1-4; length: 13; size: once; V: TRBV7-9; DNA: TGTGCCAGCAGCTTGGACAGCGTTGAAAAACTGTTTTTT; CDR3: CASSLDSVEKLFF
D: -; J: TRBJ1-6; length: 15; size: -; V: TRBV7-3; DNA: TGTGCCAGCAGCGCCCTGGGCCTCGCGAATTCACCCCTCCACTTT; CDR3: CASSALGLANSPLHF
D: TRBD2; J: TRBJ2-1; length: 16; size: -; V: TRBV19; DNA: TGTGCCAGTAGTATTACGACTAGCGGACTCTACAATGAGCAGTTCTTC; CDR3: CASSITTSGLYNEQFF
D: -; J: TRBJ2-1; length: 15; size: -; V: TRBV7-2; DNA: TGTGCCAGCAGCTTATATAAACAGGGTTGGGATGAGCAGTTCTTC; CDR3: CASSLYKQGWDEQFF
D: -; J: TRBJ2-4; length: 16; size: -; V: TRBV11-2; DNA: TGTGCCAGCAGCCAGGGGCCCAGCGGAGCCAAAAACATTCAGTACTTC; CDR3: CASSQGPSGAKNIQYF
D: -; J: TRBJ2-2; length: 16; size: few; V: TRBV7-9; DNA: TGTGCCAGCAGCTCGGCCGGTGGGGCTAGGACCGGGGAGCTGTTTTTT; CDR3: CASSSAGGARTGELFF
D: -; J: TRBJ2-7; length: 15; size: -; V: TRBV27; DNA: TGTGCCAGCAGTTTGGACGGGGGACCCTCCTACGAGCAGTACTTC; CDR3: CASSLDGGPSYEQYF
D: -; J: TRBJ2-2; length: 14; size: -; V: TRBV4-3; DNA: TGCGCCAGCAGCCAAGGTCGGGACACCGGGGAGCTGTTTTTT; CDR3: CASSQGRDTGELFF
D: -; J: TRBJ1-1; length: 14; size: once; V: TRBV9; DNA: TGTGCCAGCAGCGTAGCTACCTCCAACACTGAAGCTTTCTTT; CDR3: CASSVATSNTEAFF
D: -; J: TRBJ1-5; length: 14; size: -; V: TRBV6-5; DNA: TGTGCCAGCAGTTACTCTTACTCCAATCAGCCCCAGCATTTT; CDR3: CASSYSYSNQPQHF
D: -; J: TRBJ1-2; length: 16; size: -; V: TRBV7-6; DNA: TGTGCCAGCAGCTTAGGGCAGGGAGGCTCTGGGTATGGCTACACCTTC; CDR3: CASSLGQGGSGYGYTF
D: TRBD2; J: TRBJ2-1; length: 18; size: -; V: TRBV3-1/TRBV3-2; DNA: TGTGCCAGCAGCCAACACCTCCTGCTAGCGGGACTTTACAATGAGCAGTTCTTC; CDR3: CASSQHLLLAGLYNEQFF
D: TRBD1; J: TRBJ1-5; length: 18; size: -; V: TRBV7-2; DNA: TGTGCCAGCAGCTTAAGCGGGACAGGGGGCGAAGGCAATCAGCCCCAGCATTTT; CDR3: CASSLSGTGGEGNQPQHF
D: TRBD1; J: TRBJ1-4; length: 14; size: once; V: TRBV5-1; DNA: TGCGCCAGCAGCCCGGGACAGCCTAATGAAAAACTGTTTTTT; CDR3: CASSPGQPNEKLFF
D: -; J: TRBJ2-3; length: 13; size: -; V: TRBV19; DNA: TGTGCCAGTAGTATTGGGCACGCGGATACGCAGTATTTT; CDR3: CASSIGHADTQYF
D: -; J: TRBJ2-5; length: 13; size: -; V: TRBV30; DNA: TGTGCCTGGAGTAACAGCCTCACGAGCACCCAGTACTTC; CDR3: CAWSNSLTSTQYF
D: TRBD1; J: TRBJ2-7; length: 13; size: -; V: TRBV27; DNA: TGTGCCAACCCTGGGCAGGGGGCGAACGAGCAGTACTTC; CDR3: CANPGQGANEQYF
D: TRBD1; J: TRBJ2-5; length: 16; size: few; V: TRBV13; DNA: TGTGCCAGCAGCTGGCACAGGGGGCCAGGGCAGGAGACCCAGTACTTC; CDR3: CASSWHRGPGQETQYF
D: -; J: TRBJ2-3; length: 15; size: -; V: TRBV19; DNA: TGTGCCAGTAGTATTAGGGCCAGGGTTTCAGATACGCAGTATTTT; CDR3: CASSIRARVSDTQYF
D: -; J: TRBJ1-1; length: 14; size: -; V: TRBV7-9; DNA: TGTGCCAGCAGCCCGGACACCCTGAACACTGAAGCTTTCTTT; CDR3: CASSPDTLNTEAFF
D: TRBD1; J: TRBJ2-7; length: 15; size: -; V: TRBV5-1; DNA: TGCGCCAGCAGCTTGGTGGGGGGACAGGGTGTCGAGCAGTACTTC; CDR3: CASSLVGGQGVEQYF
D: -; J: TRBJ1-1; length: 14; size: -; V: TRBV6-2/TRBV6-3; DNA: TGTGCCAGCAGTTACTCGGGGGCTAACACTGAAGCTTTCTTT; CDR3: CASSYSGANTEAFF
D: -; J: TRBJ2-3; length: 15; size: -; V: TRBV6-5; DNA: TGTGCCAGCACGTCTCAGGGTGGGGGCGCAGATACGCAGTATTTT; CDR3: CASTSQGGGADTQYF
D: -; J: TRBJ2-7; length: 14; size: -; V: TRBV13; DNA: TGTGCCAGCAGCTTCTCTGCAGGTTCCTACGAGCAGTACTTC; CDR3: CASSFSAGSYEQYF
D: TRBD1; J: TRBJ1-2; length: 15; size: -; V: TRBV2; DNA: TGTGCCAGCAGCGACGCAGGGACAGTCGACTATGGCTACACCTTC; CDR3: CASSDAGTVDYGYTF
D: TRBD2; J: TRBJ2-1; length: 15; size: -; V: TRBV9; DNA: TGTGCCAGCAGTGAGCTAGCGGGGGGATACAATGAGCAGTTCTTC; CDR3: CASSELAGGYNEQFF
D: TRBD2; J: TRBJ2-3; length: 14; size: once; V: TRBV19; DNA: TGTGCCAGTTCAGGCGGGAGGCCCACAGATACGCAGTATTTT; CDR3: CASSGGRPTDTQYF
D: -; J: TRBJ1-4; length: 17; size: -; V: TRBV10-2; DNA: TGCGCCAGCAGCGGAGTCGAGGGAAACCTGGGTAATGAAAAACTGTTTTTT; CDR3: CASSGVEGNLGNEKLFF
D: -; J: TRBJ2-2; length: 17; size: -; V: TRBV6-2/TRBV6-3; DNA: TGTGCCAGCAGTTATGACGTGTCCTGGGGCCACACCGGGGAGCTGTTTTTT; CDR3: CASSYDVSWGHTGELFF
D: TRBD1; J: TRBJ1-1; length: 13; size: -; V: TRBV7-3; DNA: TGTGCCAGCAGCTTAAGACCCAGGGGGGAAGCTTTCTTT; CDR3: CASSLRPRGEAFF
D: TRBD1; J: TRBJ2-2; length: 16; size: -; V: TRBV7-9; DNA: TGTGCCAGCAGCGGAGACAGGGTGGGGAACACCGGGGAGCTGTTTTTT; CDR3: CASSGDRVGNTGELFF
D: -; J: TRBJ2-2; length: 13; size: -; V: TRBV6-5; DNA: TGTGCCAGCAGTTCTTTCAGCACCGGGGAGCTGTTTTTT; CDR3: CASSSFSTGELFF
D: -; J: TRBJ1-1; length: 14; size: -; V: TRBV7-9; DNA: TGTGCCAGCAGGCGGGACTCTCAGAACACTGAAGCTTTCTTT; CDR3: CASRRDSQNTEAFF
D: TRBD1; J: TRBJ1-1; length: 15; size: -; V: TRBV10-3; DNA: TGTGCCATCAGTGAGTCGAACAGGGGGCAGTTTGAAGCTTTCTTT; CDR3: CAISESNRGQFEAFF
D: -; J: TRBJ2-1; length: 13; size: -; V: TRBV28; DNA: TGTGCCAGCAGTCCGCTTCGCGAGTATGAGCAGTTCTTC; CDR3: CASSPLREYEQFF
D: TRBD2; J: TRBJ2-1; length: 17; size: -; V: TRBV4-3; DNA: TGCGCCAGCAGCGTCAGGTTCGGCGGGAGCTCCTACAATGAGCAGTTCTTC; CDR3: CASSVRFGGSSYNEQFF
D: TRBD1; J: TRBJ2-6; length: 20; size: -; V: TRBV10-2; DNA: TGCGCCAGCAGTGCGCCCCCAGGGGACAGGGGGTTGGAGGGGGCCAACGTCCTGACTTTC; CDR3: CASSAPPGDRGLEGANVLTF
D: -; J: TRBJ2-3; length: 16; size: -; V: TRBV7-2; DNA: TGTGCCAGCAGCCCCCAGGGTGACACTAGCACAGATACGCAGTATTTT; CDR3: CASSPQGDTSTDTQYF
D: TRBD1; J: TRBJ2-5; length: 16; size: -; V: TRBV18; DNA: TGTGCCAGCTCACCCCCGGCCGCGGGACAGGGTAGAACCCAGTACTTC; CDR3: CASSPPAAGQGRTQYF
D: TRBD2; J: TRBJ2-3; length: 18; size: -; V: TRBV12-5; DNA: TGTGCTAGTGGTTTGGGTGGGCTTAGCGGGGGAAGCACAGATACGCAGTATTTT; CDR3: CASGLGGLSGGSTDTQYF
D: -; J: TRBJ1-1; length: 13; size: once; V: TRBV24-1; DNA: TGTGCCACCAGTGATTTAGGTTCAGGGCCCGCTTTCTTT; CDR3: CATSDLGSGPAFF
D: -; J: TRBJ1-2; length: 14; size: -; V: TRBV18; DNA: TGTGCCAGCTCACAATTGGAGGGGTCCTATGGCTACACCTTC; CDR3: CASSQLEGSYGYTF
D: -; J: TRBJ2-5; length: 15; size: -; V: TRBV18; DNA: TGTGCCAGCTCACCAGGCACCCAGCTGGCGGGGACCCAGTACTTC; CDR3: CASSPGTQLAGTQYF
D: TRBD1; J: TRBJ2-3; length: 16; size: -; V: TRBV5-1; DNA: TGCGCCAGCAGCTTGGAGGGACAGGGGGCTGTAGATACGCAGTATTTT; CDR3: CASSLEGQGAVDTQYF
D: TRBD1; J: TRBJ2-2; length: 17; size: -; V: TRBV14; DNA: TGTGCCAGTACCCGGGACATGGACAGGGAGTGGGGCGGGGAGCTGTTTTTT; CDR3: CASTRDMDREWGGELFF
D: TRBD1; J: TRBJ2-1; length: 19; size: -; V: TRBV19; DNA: TGTGCCAGTAGCTTGCCGGGACAGGGCTTCCGAATCTCCTACAATGAGCAGTTCTTC; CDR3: CASSLPGQGFRISYNEQFF
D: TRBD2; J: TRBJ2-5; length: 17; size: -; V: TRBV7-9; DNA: TGTGCCAGCAGCCCCGGACTAGCGGGGGGGGCCAAAGAGACCCAGTACTTC; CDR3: CASSPGLAGGAKETQYF